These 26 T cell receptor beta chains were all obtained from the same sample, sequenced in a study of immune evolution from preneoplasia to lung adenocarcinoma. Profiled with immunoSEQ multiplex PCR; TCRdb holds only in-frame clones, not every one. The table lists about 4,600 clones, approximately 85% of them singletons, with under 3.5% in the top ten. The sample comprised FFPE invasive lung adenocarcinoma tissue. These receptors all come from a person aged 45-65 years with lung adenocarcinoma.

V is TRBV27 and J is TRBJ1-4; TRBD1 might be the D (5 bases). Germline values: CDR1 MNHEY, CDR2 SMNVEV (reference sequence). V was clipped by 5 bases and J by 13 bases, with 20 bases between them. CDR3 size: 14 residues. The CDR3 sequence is CASSPGTTGQTLFF. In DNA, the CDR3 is TGTGCCAGCAGTCCCGGGACCACTGGTCAAACACTGTTTTTT.

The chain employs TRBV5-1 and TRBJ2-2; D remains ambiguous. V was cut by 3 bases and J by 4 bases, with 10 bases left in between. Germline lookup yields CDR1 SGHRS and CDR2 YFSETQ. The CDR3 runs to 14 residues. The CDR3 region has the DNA TGCGCCAGCAGCTCGGACCTCCGCACCGGGGAGCTGTTTTTT. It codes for CASSSDLRTGELFF.

CDR3 DNA sequence: TGTGCCAGCAGCTTAGGACAGGGTAGCGGTCAGCCCCAGCATTTT. Amino acid sequence: CASSLGQGSGQPQHF. V is TRBV7-2 and J is TRBJ1-5, with 7 bases lining up with TRBD1. Germline V gene sequence: CDR1 SGHTA, CDR2 FQGNSA. V gave up 1 base and J gave up 6 bases; unmatched junction bases: 6. This CDR3 is 15 amino acids long.

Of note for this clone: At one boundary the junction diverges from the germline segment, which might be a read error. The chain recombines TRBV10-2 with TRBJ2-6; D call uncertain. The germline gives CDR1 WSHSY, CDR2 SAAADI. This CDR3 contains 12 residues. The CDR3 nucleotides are TGCGCCAGCACTGAGGGGGCCAACGTCCTGACTTTC. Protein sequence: CASTEGANVLTF.

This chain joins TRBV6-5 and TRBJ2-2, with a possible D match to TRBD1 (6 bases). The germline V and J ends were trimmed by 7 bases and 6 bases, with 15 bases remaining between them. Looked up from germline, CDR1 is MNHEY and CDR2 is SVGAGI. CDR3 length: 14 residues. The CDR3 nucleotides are TGTGCCAGCAAGAAAGGGGGTGAGGCCGGGGAGCTGTTTTTT. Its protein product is CASKKGGEAGELFF.

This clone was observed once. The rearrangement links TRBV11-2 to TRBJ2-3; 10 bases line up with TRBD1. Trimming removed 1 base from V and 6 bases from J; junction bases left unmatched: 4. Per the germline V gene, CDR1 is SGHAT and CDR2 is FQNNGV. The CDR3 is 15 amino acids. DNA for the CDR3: TGTGCCAGCAGCTTAGTGGGACAGGGGACCGATACGCAGTATTTT. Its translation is CASSLVGQGTDTQYF. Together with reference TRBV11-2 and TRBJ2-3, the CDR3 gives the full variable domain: EAGVAQSPRYKIIEKRQSVAFWCNPISGHATLYWYQQILGQGPKLLIQFQNNGVVDDSQLPKDRFSAERLKGVDSTLKIQPAKLEDSAVYLCASSLVGQGTDTQYFGPGTRLTVL.

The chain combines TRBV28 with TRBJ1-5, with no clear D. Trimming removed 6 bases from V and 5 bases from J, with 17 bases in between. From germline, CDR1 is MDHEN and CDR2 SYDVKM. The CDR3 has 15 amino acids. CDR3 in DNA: TGTGCCAGCAGCTCAGGACTGGGGAACTATCAGCCCCAGCATTTT. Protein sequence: CASSSGLGNYQPQHF.

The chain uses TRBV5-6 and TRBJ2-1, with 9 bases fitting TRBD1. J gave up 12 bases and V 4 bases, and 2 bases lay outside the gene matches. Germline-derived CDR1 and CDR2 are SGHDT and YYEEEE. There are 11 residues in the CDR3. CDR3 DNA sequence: TGTGCCAGCAGCGGGACAGGGACGCAGTTCTTC. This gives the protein CASSGTGTQFF. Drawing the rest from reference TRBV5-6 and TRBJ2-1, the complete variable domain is DAGVTQSPTHLIKTRGQQVTLRCSPKSGHDTVSWYQQALGQGPQFIFQYYEEEERQRGNFPDRFSGHQFPNYSSELNVNALLLGDSALYLCASSGTGTQFFGPGTRLTVL.

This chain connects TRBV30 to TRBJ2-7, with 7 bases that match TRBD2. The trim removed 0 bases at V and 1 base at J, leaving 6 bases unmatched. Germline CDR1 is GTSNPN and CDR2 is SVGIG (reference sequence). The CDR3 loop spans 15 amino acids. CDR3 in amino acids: CAWSVPGLRSYEQYF. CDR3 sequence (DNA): TGTGCCTGGAGTGTACCGGGACTACGTTCCTACGAGCAGTACTTC.

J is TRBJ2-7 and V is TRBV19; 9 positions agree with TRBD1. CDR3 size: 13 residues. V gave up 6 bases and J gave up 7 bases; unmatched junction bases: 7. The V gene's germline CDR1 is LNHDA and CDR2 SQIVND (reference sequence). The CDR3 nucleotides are TGTGCCAGTAGATTGGGACAGGGAGGGGAGCAGTACTTC. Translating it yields CASRLGQGGEQYF.

The CDR3 nucleotides read TGTGCCAGCAGTGAGGGACAGGGACCTAATCAGCCCCAGCATTTT. Amino acids: CASSEGQGPNQPQHF. The chain uses TRBV6-1 and TRBJ1-5; 9 bases agree with TRBD1. Trimming removed 3 bases from V and 4 bases from J; junction bases left unmatched: 4. The CDR3 runs 15 residues. Germline values: CDR1 MNHNS, CDR2 SASEGT.

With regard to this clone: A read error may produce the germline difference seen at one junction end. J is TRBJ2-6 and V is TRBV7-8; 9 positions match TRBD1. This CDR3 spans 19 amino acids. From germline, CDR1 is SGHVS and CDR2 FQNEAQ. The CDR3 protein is CASSSPQGASRSGVNVLTF. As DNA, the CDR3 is TGTGCCAGCAGCTCTCCACAGGGGGCGTCACGTTCTGGGGTCAACGTCCTGACTTTC.

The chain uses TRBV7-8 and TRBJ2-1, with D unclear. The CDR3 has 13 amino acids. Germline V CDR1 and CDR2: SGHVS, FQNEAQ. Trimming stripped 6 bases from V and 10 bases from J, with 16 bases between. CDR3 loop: CASRDHSHWEQFF. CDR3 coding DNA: TGTGCCAGCAGGGACCATTCCCATTGGGAGCAGTTCTTC.

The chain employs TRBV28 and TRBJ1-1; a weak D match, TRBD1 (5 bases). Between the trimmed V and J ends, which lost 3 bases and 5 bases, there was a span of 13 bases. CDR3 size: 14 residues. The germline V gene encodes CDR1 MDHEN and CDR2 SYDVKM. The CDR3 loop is CASSLAGATTEAFF. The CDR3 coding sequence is TGTGCCAGCAGTTTGGCCGGGGCCACGACTGAAGCTTTCTTT.

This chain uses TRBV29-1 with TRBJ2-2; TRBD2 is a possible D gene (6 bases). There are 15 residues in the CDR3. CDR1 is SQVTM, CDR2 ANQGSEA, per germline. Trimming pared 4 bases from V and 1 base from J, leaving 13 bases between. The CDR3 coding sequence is TGCAGCGTTGGCTATGCGGGGCAGAACACCGGGGAGCTGTTTTTT. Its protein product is CSVGYAGQNTGELFF.

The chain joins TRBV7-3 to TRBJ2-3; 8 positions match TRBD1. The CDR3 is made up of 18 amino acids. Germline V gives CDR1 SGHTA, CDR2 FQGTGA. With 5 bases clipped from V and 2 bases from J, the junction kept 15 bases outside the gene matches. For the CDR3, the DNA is TGTGCCAGCAGCCAGGACAGGGTGGGTTATGGCTTCACAGATACGCAGTATTTT. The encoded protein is CASSQDRVGYGFTDTQYF.

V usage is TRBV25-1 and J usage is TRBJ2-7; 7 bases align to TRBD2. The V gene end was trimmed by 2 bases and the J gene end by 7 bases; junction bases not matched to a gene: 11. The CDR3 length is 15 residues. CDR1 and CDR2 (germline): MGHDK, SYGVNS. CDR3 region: CASSETGGGLGEQYF. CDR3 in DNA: TGTGCCAGCAGTGAAACGGGGGGAGGGCTTGGAGAGCAGTACTTC.

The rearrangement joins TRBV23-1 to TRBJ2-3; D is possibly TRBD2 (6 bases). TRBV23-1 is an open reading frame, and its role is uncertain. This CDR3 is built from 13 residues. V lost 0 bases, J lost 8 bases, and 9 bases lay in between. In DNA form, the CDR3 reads TGCGCCAGCAGTCAATCGGCCGGGGGTACGCAGTATTTT. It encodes CASSQSAGGTQYF.

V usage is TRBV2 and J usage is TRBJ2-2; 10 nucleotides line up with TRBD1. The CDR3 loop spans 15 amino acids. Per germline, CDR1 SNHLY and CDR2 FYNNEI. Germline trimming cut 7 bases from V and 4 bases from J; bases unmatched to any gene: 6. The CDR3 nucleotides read TGTGCCAGCAATCGACAGGGGGCGGTCACCGGGGAGCTGTTTTTT. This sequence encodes CASNRQGAVTGELFF.

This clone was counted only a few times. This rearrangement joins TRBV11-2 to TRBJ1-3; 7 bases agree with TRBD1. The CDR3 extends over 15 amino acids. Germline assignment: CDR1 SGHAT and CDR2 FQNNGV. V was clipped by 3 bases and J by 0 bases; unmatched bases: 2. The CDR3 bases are TGTGCCAGCAGCTTGACAGGGCTCTCTGGAAACACCATATATTTT. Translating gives CASSLTGLSGNTIYF.

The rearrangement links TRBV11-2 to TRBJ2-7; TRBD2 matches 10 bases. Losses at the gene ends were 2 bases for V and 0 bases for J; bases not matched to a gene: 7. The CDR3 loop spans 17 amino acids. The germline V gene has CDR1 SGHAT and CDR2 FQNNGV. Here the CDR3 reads CASSLRLAGLSSYEQYF. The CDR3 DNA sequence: TGTGCCAGCAGCTTACGACTAGCGGGCTTAAGCTCCTACGAGCAGTACTTC. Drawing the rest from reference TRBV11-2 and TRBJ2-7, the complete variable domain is EAGVAQSPRYKIIEKRQSVAFWCNPISGHATLYWYQQILGQGPKLLIQFQNNGVVDDSQLPKDRFSAERLKGVDSTLKIQPAKLEDSAVYLCASSLRLAGLSSYEQYFGPGTRLTVT.

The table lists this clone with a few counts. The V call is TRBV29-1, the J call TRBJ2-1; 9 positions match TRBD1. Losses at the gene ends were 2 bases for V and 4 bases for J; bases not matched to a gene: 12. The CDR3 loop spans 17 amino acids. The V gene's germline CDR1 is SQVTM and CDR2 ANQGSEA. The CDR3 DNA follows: TGCAGCGTTGAAACAGGACAGGGGCGCCTCGGGTACAATGAGCAGTTCTTC. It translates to CSVETGQGRLGYNEQFF.

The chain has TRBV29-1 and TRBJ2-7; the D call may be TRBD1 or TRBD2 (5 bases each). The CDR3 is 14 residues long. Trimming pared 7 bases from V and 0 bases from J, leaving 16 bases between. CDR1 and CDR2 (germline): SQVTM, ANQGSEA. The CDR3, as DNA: TGCAGCGCTCTAGGAGGAAGGGGCTCCTACGAGCAGTACTTC. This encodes CSALGGRGSYEQYF.

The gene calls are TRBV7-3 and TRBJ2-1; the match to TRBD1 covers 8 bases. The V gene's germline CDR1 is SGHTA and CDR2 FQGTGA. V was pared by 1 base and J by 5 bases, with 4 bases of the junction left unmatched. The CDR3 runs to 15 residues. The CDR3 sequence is CASSLIQGANNEQFF. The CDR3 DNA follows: TGTGCCAGCAGCTTAATCCAGGGGGCTAACAATGAGCAGTTCTTC. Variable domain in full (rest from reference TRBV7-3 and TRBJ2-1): GAGVSQTPSNKVTEKGKYVELRCDPISGHTALYWYRQSLGQGPEFLIYFQGTGAADDSGLPNDRFFAVRPEGSVSTLKIQRTERGDSAVYLCASSLIQGANNEQFFGPGTRLTVL.

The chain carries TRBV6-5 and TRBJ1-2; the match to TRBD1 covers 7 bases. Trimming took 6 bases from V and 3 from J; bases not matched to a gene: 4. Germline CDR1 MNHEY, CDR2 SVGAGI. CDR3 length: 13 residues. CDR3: CASRHRGHYGYTF. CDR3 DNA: TGTGCCAGCAGACACAGGGGTCACTATGGCTACACCTTC.

The CDR3 loop reads CASQGQGYTGELFF. CDR3 sequence (DNA): TGTGCCAGCCAGGGACAGGGTTACACCGGGGAGCTGTTTTTT. This chain connects TRBV7-6 to TRBJ2-2; 9 bases map to TRBD1. The CDR3 contains 14 residues. V lost 8 bases to trimming and J lost 3 bases; unmatched junction nucleotides: 4. CDR1 and CDR2 (germline): SGHVS, FNYEAQ.